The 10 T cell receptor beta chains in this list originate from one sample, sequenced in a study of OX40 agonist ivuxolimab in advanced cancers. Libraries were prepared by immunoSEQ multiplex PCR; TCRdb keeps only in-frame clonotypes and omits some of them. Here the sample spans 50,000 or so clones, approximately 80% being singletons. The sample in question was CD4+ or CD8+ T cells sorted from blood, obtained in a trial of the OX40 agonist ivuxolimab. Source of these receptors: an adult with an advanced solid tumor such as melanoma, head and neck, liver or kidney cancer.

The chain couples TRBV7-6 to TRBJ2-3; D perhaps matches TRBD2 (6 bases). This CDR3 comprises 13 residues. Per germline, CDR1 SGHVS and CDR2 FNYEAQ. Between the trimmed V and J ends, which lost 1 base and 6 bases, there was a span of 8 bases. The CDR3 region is CASSLGGEDTQYF. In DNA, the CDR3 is TGTGCCAGCAGCTTAGGGGGGGAGGATACGCAGTATTTT.

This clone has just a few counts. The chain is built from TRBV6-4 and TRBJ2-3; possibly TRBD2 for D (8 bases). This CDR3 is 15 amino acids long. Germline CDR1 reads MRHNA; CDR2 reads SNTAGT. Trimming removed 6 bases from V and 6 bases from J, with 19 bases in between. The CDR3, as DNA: TGTGCCAGCAGCCCAGGGGGACTAGAATCCGATACGCAGTATTTT. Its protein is CASSPGGLESDTQYF.

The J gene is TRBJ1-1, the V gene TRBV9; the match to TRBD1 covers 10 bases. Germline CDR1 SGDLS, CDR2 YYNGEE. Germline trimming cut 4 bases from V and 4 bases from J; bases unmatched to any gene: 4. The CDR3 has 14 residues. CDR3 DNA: TGTGCCAGCAGCAAGACAGGGGGCATCACTGAAGCTTTCTTT. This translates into CASSKTGGITEAFF.

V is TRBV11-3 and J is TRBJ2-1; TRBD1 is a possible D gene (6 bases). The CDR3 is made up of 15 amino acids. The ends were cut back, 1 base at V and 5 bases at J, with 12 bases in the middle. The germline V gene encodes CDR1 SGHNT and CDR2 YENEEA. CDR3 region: CASSLGGQVNNEQFF. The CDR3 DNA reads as TGTGCCAGCAGCTTAGGGGGGCAGGTAAACAATGAGCAGTTCTTC.

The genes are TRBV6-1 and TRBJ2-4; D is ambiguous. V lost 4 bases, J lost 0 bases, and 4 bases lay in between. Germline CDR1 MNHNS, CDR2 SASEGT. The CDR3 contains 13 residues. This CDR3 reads CASSGIAKNIQYF. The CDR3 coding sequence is TGTGCCAGCAGTGGCATAGCCAAAAACATTCAGTACTTC.

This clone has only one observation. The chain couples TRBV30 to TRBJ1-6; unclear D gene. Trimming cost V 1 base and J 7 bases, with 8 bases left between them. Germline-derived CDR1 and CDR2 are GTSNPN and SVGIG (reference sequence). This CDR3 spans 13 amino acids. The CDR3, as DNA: TGTGCCTGGAGTGCGCGGCTGAATTCACCCCTCCACTTT. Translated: CAWSARLNSPLHF. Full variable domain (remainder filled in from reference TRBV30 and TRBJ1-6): SQTIHQWPATLVQPVGSPLSLECTVEGTSNPNLYWYRQAAGRGLQLLFYSVGIGQISSEVPQNLSASRPQDRQFILSSKKLLLSDSGFYLCAWSARLNSPLHFGNGTRLTVT.

The CDR3 DNA reads as TGTGCCAGCAGCCCTAGCGGGACCCGGGCGGAAAAACTGTTTTTT. Protein product: CASSPSGTRAEKLFF. This sequence joins TRBV11-1 and TRBJ1-4, with D possibly TRBD1 on 5 matching bases. The CDR3 runs to 15 residues. Trimming removed 5 bases from V and 8 bases from J, with 18 bases in between. From germline, CDR1 is SGHAT and CDR2 FQDESV (reference sequence).

CDR3 nucleotides: TGCGCCAGCAGCCGGACAGGGGGCCGTGGCTACACCTTC. This encodes CASSRTGGRGYTF. J is TRBJ1-2 and V is TRBV5-1, with TRBD1 matching 11 bases. Germline CDR1 SGHRS, CDR2 YFSETQ. CDR3 size: 13 residues. V shed 4 bases and J 7 bases; nucleotides not matched to a gene: 3.

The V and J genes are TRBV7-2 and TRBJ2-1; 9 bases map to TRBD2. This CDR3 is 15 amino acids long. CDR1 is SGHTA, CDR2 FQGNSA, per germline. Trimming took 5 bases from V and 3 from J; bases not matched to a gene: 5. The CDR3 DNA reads TGTGCCAGCAGCCCCTTAGCGGGAGACTACAATGAGCAGTTCTTC. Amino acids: CASSPLAGDYNEQFF.

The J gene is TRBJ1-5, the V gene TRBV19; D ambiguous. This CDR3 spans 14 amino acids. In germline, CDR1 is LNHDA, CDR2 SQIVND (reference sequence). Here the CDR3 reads CASGSGGRWEAQHF. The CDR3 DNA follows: TGTGCTAGCGGATCGGGCGGACGATGGGAAGCCCAGCATTTT.